This T cell receptor beta chain originates from a study of metastatic and nonmetastatic thyroid tumors. Looking at the study overall: The study looked at repertoires side by side in blood and in tumor or nodule tissue from malignant and benign thyroid patients.

Until they underwent thyroid surgery, no patient had received any treatment. In the source study's methods: Between-group CDR3 differences, defined by clinicopathological status, yielded a distant-metastasis classifier for papillary thyroid cancer. TCRdb re-clonotyped the PCR reads via MiXCR. These V and J calls rely on TCRdb rather than the paper's analysis. The profile shows about 21,000 clones, 28% of them singletons. Findings and limits, study-wide: Significantly higher TCR beta diversity was reportedly seen in malignant thyroid tumors than benign nodules, in blood and tumor.

Comments on this clone: The antigen is unknown. At one of its ends the junction is not consistent with the germline gene, which may arise from a read error.

This receptor was obtained from a female donor with papillary thyroid cancer or a benign thyroid nodule (not recorded which). Some clones in this sample may be carry-over from other donors' samples. Sequences were obtained from tumor tissue.

This CDR3 is CASSFGLGGNSWANVLSF. CDR3 DNA sequence: TGTGCCAGCAGCTTCGGTCTCGGGGGGAACTCTTGGGCCAACGTCCTGTCTTTC. The chain links TRBV5-4 to TRBJ2-6, with 7 nucleotides matching TRBD2. Germline-derived CDR1 and CDR2 are SGHNT and YYREEE (reference sequence). The CDR3 covers 18 residues.